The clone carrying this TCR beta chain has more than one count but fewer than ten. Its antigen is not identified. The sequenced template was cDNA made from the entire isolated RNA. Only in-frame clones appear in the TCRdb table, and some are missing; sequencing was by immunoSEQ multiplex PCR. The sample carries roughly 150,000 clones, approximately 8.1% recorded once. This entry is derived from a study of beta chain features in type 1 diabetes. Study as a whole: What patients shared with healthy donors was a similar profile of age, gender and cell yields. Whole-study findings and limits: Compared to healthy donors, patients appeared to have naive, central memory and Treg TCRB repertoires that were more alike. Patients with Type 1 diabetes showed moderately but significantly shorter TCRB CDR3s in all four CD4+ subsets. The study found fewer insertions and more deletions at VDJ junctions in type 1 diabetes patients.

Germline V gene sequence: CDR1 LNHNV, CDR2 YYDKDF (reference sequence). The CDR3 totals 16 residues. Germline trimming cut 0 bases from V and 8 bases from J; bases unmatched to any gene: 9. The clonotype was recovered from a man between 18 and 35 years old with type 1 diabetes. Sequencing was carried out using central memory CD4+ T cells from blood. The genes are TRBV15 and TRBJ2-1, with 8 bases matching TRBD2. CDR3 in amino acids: CATSREGGGPGDEQFF. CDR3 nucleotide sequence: TGTGCCACCAGCAGAGAAGGCGGGGGGCCGGGGGATGAGCAGTTCTTC.